This TCR beta chain was retrieved from a study of cytomegalovirus exposure and HLA in healthy donors. Trimming at V came to 0 bases and at J to 4 bases, leaving 12 bases not matched to a gene. CDR3 size: 18 residues. Germline V gene lookup returns CDR1 SGHRS and CDR2 YFSETQ. Only one count was recorded for this clone. Antigen specificity is unknown. Amplification used 60 Vbeta primers and 13 Jbeta primers. Here immunoSEQ multiplex PCR was the method, and the copy in TCRdb shows in-frame clones only, minus some. The sample lists around 160,000 clones; roughly 79% were seen once. Broader study findings: As a later analysis showed, a missense DCLRE1C variant was linked to trimming of TCR beta V- and J-genes. In a later analysis, across HLA loci, associated TCR counts were highest for DRB1, lowest for HLA-C.

This receptor was taken from a man aged 45-65 years in good health and CMV-seropositive. The V and J genes are TRBV5-1 and TRBJ2-2; 7 nucleotides agree with TRBD1. The sample taken for sequencing was PBMCs. The CDR3 region is CASSLDDTGAHFTGELFF. The DNA for the CDR3 is TGCGCCAGCAGCTTGGACGATACAGGGGCCCATTTCACCGGGGAGCTGTTTTTT.